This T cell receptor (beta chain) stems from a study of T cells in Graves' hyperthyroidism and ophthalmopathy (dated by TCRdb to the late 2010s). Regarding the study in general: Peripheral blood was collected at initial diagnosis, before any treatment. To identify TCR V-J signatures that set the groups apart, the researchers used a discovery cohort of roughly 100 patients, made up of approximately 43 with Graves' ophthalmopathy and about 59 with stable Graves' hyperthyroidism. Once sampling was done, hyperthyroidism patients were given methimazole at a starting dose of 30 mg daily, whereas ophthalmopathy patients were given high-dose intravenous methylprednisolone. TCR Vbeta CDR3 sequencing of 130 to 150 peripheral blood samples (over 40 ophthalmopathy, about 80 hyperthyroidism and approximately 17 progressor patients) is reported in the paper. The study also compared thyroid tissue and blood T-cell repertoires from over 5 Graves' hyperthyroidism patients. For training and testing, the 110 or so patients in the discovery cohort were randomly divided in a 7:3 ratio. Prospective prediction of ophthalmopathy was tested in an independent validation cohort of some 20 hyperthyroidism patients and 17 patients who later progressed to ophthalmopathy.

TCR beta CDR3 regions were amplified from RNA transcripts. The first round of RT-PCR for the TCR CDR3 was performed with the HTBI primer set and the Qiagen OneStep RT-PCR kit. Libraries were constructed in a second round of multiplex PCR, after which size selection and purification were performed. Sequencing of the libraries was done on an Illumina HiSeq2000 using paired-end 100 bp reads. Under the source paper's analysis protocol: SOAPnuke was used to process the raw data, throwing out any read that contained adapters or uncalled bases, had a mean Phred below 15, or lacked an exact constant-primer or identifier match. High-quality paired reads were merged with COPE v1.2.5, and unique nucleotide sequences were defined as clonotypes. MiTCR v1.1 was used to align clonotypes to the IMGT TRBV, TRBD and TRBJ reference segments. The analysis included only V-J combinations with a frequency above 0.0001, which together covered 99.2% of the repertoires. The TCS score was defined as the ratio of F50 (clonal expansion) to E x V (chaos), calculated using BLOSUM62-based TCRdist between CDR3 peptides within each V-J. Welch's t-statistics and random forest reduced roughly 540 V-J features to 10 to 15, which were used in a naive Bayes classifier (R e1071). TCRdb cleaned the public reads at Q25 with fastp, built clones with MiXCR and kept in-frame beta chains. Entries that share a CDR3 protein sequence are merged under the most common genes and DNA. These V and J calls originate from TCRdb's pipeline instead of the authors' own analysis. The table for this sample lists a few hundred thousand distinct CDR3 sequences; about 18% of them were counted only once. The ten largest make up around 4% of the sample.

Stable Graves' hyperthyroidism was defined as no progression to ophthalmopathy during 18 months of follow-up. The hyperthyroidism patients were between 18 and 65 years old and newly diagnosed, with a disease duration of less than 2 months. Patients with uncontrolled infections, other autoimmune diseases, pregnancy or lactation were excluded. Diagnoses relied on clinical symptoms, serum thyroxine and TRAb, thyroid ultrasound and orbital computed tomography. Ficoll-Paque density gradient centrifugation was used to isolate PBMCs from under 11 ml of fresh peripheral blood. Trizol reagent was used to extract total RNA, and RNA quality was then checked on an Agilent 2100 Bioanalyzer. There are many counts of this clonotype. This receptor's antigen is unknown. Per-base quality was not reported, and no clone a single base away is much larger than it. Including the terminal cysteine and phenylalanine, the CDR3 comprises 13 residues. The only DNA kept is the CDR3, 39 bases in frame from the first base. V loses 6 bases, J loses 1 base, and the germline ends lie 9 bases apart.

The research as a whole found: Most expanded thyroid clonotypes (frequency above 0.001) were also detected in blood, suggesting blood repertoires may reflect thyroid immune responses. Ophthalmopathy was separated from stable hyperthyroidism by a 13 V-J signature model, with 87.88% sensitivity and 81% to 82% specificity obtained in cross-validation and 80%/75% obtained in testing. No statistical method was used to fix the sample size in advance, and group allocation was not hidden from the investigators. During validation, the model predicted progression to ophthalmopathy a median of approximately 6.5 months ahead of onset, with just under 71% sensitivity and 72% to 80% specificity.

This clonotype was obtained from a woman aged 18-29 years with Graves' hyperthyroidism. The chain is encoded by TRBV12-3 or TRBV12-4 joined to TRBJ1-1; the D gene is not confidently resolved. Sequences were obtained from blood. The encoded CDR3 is CASSAPKNTEAFF. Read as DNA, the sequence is TGTGCCAGCAGCGCACCGAAGAACACTGAAGCTTTCTTT.